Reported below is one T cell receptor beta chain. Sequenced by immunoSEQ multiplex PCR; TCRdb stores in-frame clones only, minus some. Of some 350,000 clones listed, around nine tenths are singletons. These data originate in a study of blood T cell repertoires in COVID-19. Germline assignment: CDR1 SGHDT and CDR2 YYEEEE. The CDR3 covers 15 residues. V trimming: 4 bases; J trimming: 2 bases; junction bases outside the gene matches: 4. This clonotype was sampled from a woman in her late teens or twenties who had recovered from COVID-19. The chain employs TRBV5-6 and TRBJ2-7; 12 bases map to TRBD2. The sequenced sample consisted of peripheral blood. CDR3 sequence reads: CASSAPSGRAYEQYV. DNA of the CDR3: TGTGCCAGCAGCGCTCCTAGCGGGAGGGCCTACGAGCAGTACGTC.